This is a list of T cell receptor beta chains from one sample in a study of blood T cell repertoires in COVID-19. Assay used: immunoSEQ multiplex PCR; TCRdb lists only in-frame clones, some missing. The table lists 200,000 to 250,000 clones, around 84% of them singletons. Sample: peripheral blood. These receptors all come from a man younger than 45 with active or convalescent COVID-19. CDR3s include the opening cysteine and the closing phenylalanine or tryptophan. A D gene is named only where the DNA matches it firmly. Clone size is stated in some rows and not others, as once, few, many or a class when expanded.

TRBJ2-7 | TRBV6-2/TRBV6-3 | . | TRBD2 | TGTGCCAGCAGTGGGGTAGCGGGGGCCTACGAGCAGTACTTC | CASSGVAGAYEQYF
TRBJ2-1 | TRBV7-2 | . | TRBD2 | TGTGCCAGCAGCTTAAGCGGGGGGGCCGGGAATGAGCAGTTCTTC | CASSLSGGAGNEQFF
TRBJ1-2 | TRBV19 | . | . | TGTGCCAGTAGTACGACGGGTGGAACGAGTGGCTACACCTTC | CASSTTGGTSGYTF
TRBJ1-4 | TRBV28 | . | . | TGTGCCAGCAGTCAATACCGGGATGAAAAACTGTTTTTT | CASSQYRDEKLFF
TRBJ1-2 | TRBV5-1 | . | . | TGCGCCAGCAGCCCTACGACACAGGGTAACTATGGCTACACCTTC | CASSPTTQGNYGYTF
TRBJ2-7 | TRBV7-9 | . | TRBD2 | TGTGCCAGCAGCTCCCGGGAGGGCCACTCCTACGAGCAGTACTTC | CASSSREGHSYEQYF
TRBJ2-1 | TRBV15 | once | TRBD2 | TGTGCCACCGGGACTAGCGGACCCAATGAGCAGTTCTTC | CATGTSGPNEQFF
TRBJ2-7 | TRBV6-5 | . | TRBD1 | TGTGCCAGCAGTTACAGGACAGGGACCCTCTACGAGCAGTACTTC | CASSYRTGTLYEQYF
TRBJ2-7 | TRBV7-2 | . | TRBD2 | TGTGCCAGCAGCGACCAGGGACTAGCGGGAGGCGAGCAGTACTTC | CASSDQGLAGGEQYF
TRBJ1-1 | TRBV3-1/TRBV3-2 | . | . | TGTGCCAGCAGCCGAGGGGTCCCGGGGGTCACTGAAGCTTTCTTT | CASSRGVPGVTEAFF
TRBJ1-5 | TRBV12-3/TRBV12-4 | . | . | TGTGCCAGCAGGGGGGGACCCAATCAGCCCCAGCATTTT | CASRGGPNQPQHF
TRBJ2-1 | TRBV2 | . | . | TGTGCCAGCAGTGATGGGGGACTCGCTAATGAGCAGTTCTTC | CASSDGGLANEQFF
TRBJ2-7 | TRBV16 | . | . | TGTGCCAGCAGCCCGGGTATCTACGAGCAGTACTTC | CASSPGIYEQYF
TRBJ1-1 | TRBV7-8 | . | TRBD1 | TGTGCCAGCAGCTTAGCTCGAACAGGGGTCACTGAAGCTTTCTTT | CASSLARTGVTEAFF
TRBJ2-1 | TRBV3-1/TRBV3-2 | once | TRBD2 | TGTGCCAGCAGCCAAGGATTTAGCGGGGACCAGTTCTTC | CASSQGFSGDQFF
TRBJ2-1 | TRBV4-2 | . | TRBD2 | TGTGCCAGCAGCCAGGGGGTGGGAGGGCGAGTTGGTGAGCAGTTCTTC | CASSQGVGGRVGEQFF
TRBJ1-5 | TRBV9 | . | . | TGTGCCAGCAGCGCCGCCCCGGCGGAGCCCCAGCATTTT | CASSAAPAEPQHF
TRBJ2-3 | TRBV29-1 | . | TRBD2 | TGCAGCGTTGGGAGCGGGGGAGGCACAGATACGCAGTATTTT | CSVGSGGGTDTQYF
TRBJ1-6 | TRBV6-6 | . | . | TGTGCCAGCAGTCAACCCCCCCCTGGGGCTAATTCACCCCTCCACTTT | CASSQPPPGANSPLHF
TRBJ1-1 | TRBV5-1 | . | TRBD1 | TGCGCCAGCAGCTTGGTTGGGACAGGAGGGAACACTGAAGCTTTCTTT | CASSLVGTGGNTEAFF
TRBJ2-5 | TRBV6-5 | few | . | TGTGCCAGCAGTTACTTCAGGGGAGAGACCCAGTACTTC | CASSYFRGETQYF
TRBJ1-3 | TRBV9 | . | TRBD1 | TGTGCCAGCAGCGCGACCCCGGGACAGTACTCTGGAAACACCATATATTTT | CASSATPGQYSGNTIYF
TRBJ1-3 | TRBV28 | . | . | TGTGCCAGCAGTTTTCGTGGGGCCTTAAACACCATATATTTT | CASSFRGALNTIYF
TRBJ1-2 | TRBV28 | . | . | TGTGCCAGCAGTTTAGAAGGGGGAGCCTATGGCTACACCTTC | CASSLEGGAYGYTF
TRBJ1-3 | TRBV7-9 | once | TRBD1 | TGTGCCAGCAGTCGACGACAGGGGGCGGCTGGAAACACCATATATTTT | CASSRRQGAAGNTIYF
TRBJ1-3 | TRBV7-9 | . | . | TGTGCCAGCAGCCCTGGTGGTTACAGGAGCTCTGGAAACACCATATATTTT | CASSPGGYRSSGNTIYF
TRBJ1-6 | TRBV28 | . | . | TGTGCCAGCAACTCTCAGGGAAATAATTCACCCCTCCACTTT | CASNSQGNNSPLHF
TRBJ2-3 | TRBV29-1 | . | . | TGCAGCGTGACGATGCAGGTCAGGGATACGCAGTATTTT | CSVTMQVRDTQYF
TRBJ1-1 | TRBV28 | few | TRBD1 | TGTGCCAGCAGTTTACCCCCGGACAGGGGCATGACTGAAGCTTTCTTT | CASSLPPDRGMTEAFF
TRBJ2-7 | TRBV6-5 | once | TRBD1 | TGTGCCAGCCAGGACAGGAATACCTACGAGCAGTACTTC | CASQDRNTYEQYF
TRBJ1-2 | TRBV19 | . | . | TGTGCCAGTAGTATAGGCAGGACAAGCTATGGCTACACCTTC | CASSIGRTSYGYTF
TRBJ1-6 | TRBV28 | . | . | TGTGCCAGCAGCCTCACGAATGAGCCCCTCCACTTT | CASSLTNEPLHF
TRBJ2-7 | TRBV15 | . | . | TGTGCCACCAGCAGAGATCAATACGAGCAGTACTTC | CATSRDQYEQYF
TRBJ1-4 | TRBV28 | . | TRBD1 | TGTGCCAGCAGTTTGGAATTCGGGCCTGGGACAGGGGACCCCAAGGGGGAAAAACTGTTTTTT | CASSLEFGPGTGDPKGEKLFF
TRBJ2-2 | TRBV28 | . | . | TGTGCCAGCAGTTTGAGTGGGAGTCTCCGCACCGGGGAGCTGTTTTTT | CASSLSGSLRTGELFF
TRBJ2-7 | TRBV6-5 | . | . | TGTGCCAGCGCTTTCGCCGGAGGCAGTTCCTACGAGCAGTACTTC | CASAFAGGSSYEQYF
TRBJ2-5 | TRBV19 | . | . | TGTGCCAGTAGTGGCGGTTCGGGATTGCTCTATCAAGAGACCCAGTACTTC | CASSGGSGLLYQETQYF
TRBJ2-1 | TRBV7-9 | . | . | TGTGCCAGCAGCTTAGGCAGGAACTACAATGAGCAGTTCTTC | CASSLGRNYNEQFF
TRBJ1-4 | TRBV2 | few | . | TGTGCCAGCAGTGTACCACAGGGTGAGGGTGAAAAACTGTTTTTT | CASSVPQGEGEKLFF
TRBJ2-5 | TRBV25-1 | . | TRBD2 | TGTGCCAGCAGGACCGGGACTAGCGGAGGCAGGGGCGAGACCCAGTACTTC | CASRTGTSGGRGETQYF
TRBJ2-7 | TRBV4-2 | . | . | TGTGCCAGCAGCCCGACTGGCTCGTCCTACGAGCAGTACTTC | CASSPTGSSYEQYF
TRBJ1-5 | TRBV7-2 | . | . | TGTGCCAGCAGCCTTGGCCTCGGGGTCCAAAGCAATCAGCCCCAGCATTTT | CASSLGLGVQSNQPQHF
TRBJ1-5 | TRBV27 | . | . | TGTGCCAGCAGTTCCGAGGGAGGGAGGTATCAGCCCCAGCATTTT | CASSSEGGRYQPQHF
TRBJ1-1 | TRBV6-5 | . | . | TGTGCCAGCAGTAGGGGTAACACTGAAGCTTTCTTT | CASSRGNTEAFF
TRBJ1-2 | TRBV7-8 | . | TRBD1 | TGTGCCAGCAGCGGCTACGACAGGGGGTTCTATGGCTACACCTTC | CASSGYDRGFYGYTF